The entry below gives a single T cell receptor (beta chain) sequence along with its context. The sample originates from a study of cytomegalovirus exposure and HLA in healthy donors. Donors were ostensibly healthy at sampling, although undocumented immune exposures were probable. The CDR3 runs to 12 residues. Trimming left V 1 base short and J 6 bases short, with 5 bases between. The germline V gene has CDR1 LNHNV and CDR2 YYDKDF (reference sequence). The PCR used 60 Vbeta and 13 Jbeta primers. TCRdb keeps only in-frame clones here, not all; method: immunoSEQ multiplex PCR. The table shows approximately 260,000 clones, with nearly 95% occurring only once.

The chain recombines TRBV15 with TRBJ2-3, with D hard to call. The clonotype originates from a girl aged 2 to 10 in good health and CMV-seronegative. The source material was PBMCs. The CDR3 sequence: CATSRVLDTQYF. Here the CDR3 DNA reads TGTGCCACCAGCAGAGTATTGGATACGCAGTATTTT.